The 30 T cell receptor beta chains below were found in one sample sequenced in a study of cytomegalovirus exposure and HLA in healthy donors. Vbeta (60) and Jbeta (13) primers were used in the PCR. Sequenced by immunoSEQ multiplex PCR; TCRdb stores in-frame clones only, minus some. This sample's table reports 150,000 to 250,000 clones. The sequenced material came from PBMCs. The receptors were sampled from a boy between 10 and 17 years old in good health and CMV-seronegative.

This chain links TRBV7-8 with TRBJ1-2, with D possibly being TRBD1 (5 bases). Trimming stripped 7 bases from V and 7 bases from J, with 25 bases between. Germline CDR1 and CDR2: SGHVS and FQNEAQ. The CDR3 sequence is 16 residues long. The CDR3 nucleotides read TGTGCCAGCACTCTCCGACAGCCCGTCGATCCAAGTGGCTACACCTTC. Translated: CASTLRQPVDPSGYTF.

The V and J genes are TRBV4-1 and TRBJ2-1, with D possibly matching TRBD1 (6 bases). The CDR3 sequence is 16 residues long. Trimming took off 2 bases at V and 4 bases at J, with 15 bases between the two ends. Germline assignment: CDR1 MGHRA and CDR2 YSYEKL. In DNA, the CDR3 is TGCGCCAGCAGCCAACCCACCCGGGACAAATACAATGAGCAGTTCTTC. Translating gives CASSQPTRDKYNEQFF.

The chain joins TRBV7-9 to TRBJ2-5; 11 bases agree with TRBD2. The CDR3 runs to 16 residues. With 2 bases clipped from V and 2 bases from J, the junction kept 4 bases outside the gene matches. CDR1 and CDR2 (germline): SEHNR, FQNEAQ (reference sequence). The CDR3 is CASSLMLAGGQETQYF. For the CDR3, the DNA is TGTGCCAGCAGCTTAATGCTAGCGGGGGGACAAGAGACCCAGTACTTC.

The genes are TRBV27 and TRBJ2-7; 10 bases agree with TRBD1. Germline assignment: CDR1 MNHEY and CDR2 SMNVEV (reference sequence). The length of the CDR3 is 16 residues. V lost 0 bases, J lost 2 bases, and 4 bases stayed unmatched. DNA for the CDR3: TGTGCCAGCAGTTTATCTCCGGGACAGGGGCCCTACGAGCAGTACTTC. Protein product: CASSLSPGQGPYEQYF.

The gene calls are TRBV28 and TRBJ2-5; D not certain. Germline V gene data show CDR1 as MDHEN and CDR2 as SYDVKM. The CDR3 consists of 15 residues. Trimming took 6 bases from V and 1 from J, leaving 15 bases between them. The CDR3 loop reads CASSQTKNSQETQYF. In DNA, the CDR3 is TGTGCCAGCAGCCAGACAAAAAACAGCCAAGAGACCCAGTACTTC.

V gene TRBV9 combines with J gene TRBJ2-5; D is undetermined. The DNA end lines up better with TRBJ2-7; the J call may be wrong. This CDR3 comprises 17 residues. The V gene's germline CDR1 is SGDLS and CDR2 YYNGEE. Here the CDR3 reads CANSLGEEQQFTYEQYF. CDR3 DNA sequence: TGTGCCAACTCCCTAGGTGAGGAGCAGCAATTCACCTACGAGCAGTACTTC.

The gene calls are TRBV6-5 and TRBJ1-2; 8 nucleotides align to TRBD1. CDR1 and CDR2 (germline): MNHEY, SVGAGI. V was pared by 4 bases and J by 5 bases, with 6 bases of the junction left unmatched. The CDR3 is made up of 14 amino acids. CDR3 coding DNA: TGTGCCAGCAGTTCCTTGGGGACAGGTTATGGCTACACCTTC. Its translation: CASSSLGTGYGYTF.

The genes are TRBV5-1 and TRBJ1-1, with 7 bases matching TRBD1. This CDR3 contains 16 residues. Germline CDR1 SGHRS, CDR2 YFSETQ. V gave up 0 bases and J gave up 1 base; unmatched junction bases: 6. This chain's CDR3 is CASSLAGTVGNTEAFF. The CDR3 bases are TGCGCCAGCAGCTTGGCTGGGACAGTGGGGAACACTGAAGCTTTCTTT.

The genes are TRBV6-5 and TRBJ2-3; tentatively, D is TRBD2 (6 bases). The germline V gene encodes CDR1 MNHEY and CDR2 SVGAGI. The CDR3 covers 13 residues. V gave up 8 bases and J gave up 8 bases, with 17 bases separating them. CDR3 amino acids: CASADAGSGTQYF. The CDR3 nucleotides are TGTGCCAGCGCTGATGCGGGGTCGGGTACGCAGTATTTT.

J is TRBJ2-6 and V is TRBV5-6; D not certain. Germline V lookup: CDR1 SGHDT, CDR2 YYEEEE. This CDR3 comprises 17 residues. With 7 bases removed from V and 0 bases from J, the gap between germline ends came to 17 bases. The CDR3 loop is CASSLQTPGSGANVLTF. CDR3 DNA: TGTGCCAGCTCTCTACAGACACCTGGCTCTGGGGCCAACGTCCTGACTTTC.

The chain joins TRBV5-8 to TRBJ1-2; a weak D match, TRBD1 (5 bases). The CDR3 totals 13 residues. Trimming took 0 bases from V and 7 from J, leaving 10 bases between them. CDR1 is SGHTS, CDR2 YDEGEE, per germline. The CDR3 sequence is CASSLEGRGGYTF. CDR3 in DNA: TGTGCCAGCAGCTTGGAAGGGAGGGGTGGCTACACCTTC.

The CDR3 here is CASSVGPGQGYTF. The CDR3 coding sequence is TGTGCCAGCAGCGTAGGGCCAGGGCAAGGCTACACCTTC. V is TRBV9 and J is TRBJ1-2, with D possibly being TRBD1 (5 bases). This CDR3 region has 13 residues. Germline V gene lookup returns CDR1 SGDLS and CDR2 YYNGEE. Trimming cost V 0 bases and J 8 bases, with 11 bases left between them. Using reference TRBV9 and TRBJ1-2 for the parts outside the CDR3, the full variable domain is DSGVTQTPKHLITATGQRVTLRCSPRSGDLSVYWYQQSLDQGLQFLIQYYNGEERAKGNILERFSAQQFPDLHSELNLSSLELGDSALYFCASSVGPGQGYTFGSGTRLTVV.

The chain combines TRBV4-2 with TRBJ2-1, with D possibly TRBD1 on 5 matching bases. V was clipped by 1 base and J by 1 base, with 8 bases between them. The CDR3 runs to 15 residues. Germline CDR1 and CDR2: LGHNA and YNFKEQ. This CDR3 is CASSQVGVSYNEQFF. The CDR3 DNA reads TGTGCCAGCAGCCAAGTAGGGGTATCCTACAATGAGCAGTTCTTC.

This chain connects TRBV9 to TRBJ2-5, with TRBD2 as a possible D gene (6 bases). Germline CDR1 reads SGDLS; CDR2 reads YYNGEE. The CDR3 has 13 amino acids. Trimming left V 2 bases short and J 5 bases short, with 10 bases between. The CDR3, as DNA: TGTGCCAGCAGCGTCAGCGGGCTGGAGACCCAGTACTTC. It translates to CASSVSGLETQYF.

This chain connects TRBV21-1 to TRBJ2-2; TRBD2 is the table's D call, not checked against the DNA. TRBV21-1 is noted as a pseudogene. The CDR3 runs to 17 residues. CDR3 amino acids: CASEHTSGGVLHGELFF. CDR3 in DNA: TGTGCCAGCGAGCATACTAGCGGGGGGGTCCTACACGGGGAGCTGTTTTTT.

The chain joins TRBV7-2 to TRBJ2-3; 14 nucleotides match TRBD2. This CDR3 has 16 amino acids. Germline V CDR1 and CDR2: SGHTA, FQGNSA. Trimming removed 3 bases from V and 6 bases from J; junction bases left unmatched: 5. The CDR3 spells CASSFGLAGGSDTQYF. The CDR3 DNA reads TGTGCCAGCAGCTTTGGACTAGCGGGGGGCAGCGATACGCAGTATTTT.

The chain's CDR3 is CASSFAGSYEQYF. The CDR3, as DNA: TGTGCCAGCAGCTTTGCAGGCTCCTACGAGCAGTACTTC. The chain combines TRBV7-9 with TRBJ2-5, with D uncertain. The DNA matches TRBJ2-7 better at its end, which makes the J call doubtful. CDR1 SEHNR and CDR2 FQNEAQ come from the germline V gene (reference sequence). CDR3 length equals 13 residues.

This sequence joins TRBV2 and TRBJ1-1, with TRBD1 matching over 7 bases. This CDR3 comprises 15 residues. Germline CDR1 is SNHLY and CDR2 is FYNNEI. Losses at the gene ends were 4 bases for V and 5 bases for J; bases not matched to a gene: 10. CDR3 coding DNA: TGTGCCAGCAGTGGACCCGGGACAGTGAGAACTGAAGCTTTCTTT. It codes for CASSGPGTVRTEAFF. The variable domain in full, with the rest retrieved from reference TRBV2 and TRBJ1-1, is EPEVTQTPSHQVTQMGQEVILRCVPISNHLYFYWYRQILGQKVEFLVSFYNNEISEKSEIFDDQFSVERPDGSNFTLKIRSTKLEDSAMYFCASSGPGTVRTEAFFGQGTRLTVV.

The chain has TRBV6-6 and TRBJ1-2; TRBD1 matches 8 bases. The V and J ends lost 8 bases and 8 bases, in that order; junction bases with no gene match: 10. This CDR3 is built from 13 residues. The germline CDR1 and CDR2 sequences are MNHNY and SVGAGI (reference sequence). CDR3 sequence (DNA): TGTGCCAGCGGAGGGGGACAGGTTTCCGGCTACACCTTC. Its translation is CASGGGQVSGYTF.

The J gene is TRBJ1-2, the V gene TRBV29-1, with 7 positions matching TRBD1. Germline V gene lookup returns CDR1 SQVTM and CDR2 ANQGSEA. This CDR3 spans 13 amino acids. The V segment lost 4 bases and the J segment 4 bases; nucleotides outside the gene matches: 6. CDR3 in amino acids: CSVATGVAYGYTF. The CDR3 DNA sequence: TGCAGCGTTGCCACAGGGGTAGCCTATGGCTACACCTTC.

As DNA, the CDR3 is TGTGCCAGTAGCCTTACAGGGGGGAATGAGCAGTTCTTC. It codes for CASSLTGGNEQFF. The chain has TRBV19 and TRBJ2-1, with 8 bases that match TRBD1. Germline CDR1 reads LNHDA; CDR2 reads SQIVND (reference sequence). The CDR3 has 13 amino acids. The ends lost 6 bases at V and 7 bases at J; junction bases unmatched: 5.

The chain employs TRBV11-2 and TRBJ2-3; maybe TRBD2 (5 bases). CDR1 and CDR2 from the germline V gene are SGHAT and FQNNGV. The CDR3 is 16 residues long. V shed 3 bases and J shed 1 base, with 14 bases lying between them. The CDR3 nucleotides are TGTGCCAGCAGCTTCGGGGTAGGTCGTGGCACAGATACGCAGTATTTT. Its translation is CASSFGVGRGTDTQYF.

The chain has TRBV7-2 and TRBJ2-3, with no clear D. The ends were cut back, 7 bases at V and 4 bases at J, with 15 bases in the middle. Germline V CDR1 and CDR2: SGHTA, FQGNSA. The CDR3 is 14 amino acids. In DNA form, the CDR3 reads TGTGCCAGCACCCACCAGGTTGGGCCAGATACGCAGTATTTT. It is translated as CASTHQVGPDTQYF.

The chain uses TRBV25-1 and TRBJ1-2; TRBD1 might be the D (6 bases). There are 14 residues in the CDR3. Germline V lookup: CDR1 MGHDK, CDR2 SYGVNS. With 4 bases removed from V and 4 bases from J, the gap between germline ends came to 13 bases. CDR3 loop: CASSVQGSVYGYTF. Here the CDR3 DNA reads TGTGCCAGCAGTGTACAGGGATCAGTCTATGGCTACACCTTC.

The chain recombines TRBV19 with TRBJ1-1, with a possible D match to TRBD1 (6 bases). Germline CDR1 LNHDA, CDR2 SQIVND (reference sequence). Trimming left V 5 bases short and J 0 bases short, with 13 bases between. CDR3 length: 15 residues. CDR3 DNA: TGTGCCAGTAGTCTAACAGGGTGGTTGAACACTGAAGCTTTCTTT. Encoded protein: CASSLTGWLNTEAFF.

DNA of the CDR3: TGTGCCAGCAGCCCACGGGGAGACCAAGAGACCCAGTACTTC. Translated, it gives CASSPRGDQETQYF. V usage is TRBV9 and J usage is TRBJ2-5, with a tentative D call TRBD2 (5 bases). This CDR3 comprises 14 residues. V was cut by 4 bases and J by 0 bases, with 10 bases left in between. Germline V gene data show CDR1 as SGDLS and CDR2 as YYNGEE.

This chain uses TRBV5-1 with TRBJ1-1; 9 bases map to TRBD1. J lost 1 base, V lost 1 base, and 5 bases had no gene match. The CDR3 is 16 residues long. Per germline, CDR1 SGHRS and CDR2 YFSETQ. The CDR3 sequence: CASSLSKQGANTEAFF. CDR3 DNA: TGCGCCAGCAGCTTGTCAAAACAGGGGGCGAACACTGAAGCTTTCTTT.

As DNA, the CDR3 is TGCGCCAGCAGTGAGCCGGGGAATGAGCAGTTCTTC. The encoded protein is CASSEPGNEQFF. V gene TRBV10-2 combines with J gene TRBJ2-1; D might be TRBD2 (5 bases). Trimming cost V 2 bases and J 7 bases, with 6 bases left between them. The germline V gene has CDR1 WSHSY and CDR2 SAAADI. This CDR3 has 12 residues.

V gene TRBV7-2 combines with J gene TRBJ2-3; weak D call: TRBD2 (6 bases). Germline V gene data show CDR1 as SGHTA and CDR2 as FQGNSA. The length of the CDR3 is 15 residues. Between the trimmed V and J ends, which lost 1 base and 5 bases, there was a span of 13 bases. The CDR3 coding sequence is TGTGCCAGCAGCTTAGTGGGCGGGGCCAAAGATACGCAGTATTTT. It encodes CASSLVGGAKDTQYF.

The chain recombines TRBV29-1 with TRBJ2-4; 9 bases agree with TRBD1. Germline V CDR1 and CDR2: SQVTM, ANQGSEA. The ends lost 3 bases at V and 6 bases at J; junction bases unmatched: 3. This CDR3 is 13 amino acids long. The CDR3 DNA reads TGCAGCGTTGATACACAGGGGGCAAACATTCAGTACTTC. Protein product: CSVDTQGANIQYF.